Below are 29 T cell receptor beta chains sequenced from a single sample in a study of T-cell memory formation after mild COVID-19. MiXCR, run by TCRdb on the 5' RACE reads, gives a single entry per CDR3 protein. The data show about 250,000 distinct CDR3 sequences, approximately 15% seen once. Specimen: PBMCs or a T cell subset sorted from them (not recorded which). Source of these receptors: an adult woman who had mild COVID-19 (a few samples of this study predate the infection). Cell type and time point are not known.

This clonotype was counted a few times. V is TRBV4-1 and J is TRBJ1-2; a weak D match, TRBD1 (5 bases). V lost 2 bases and J lost 7, with 17 bases in between. The CDR3 length is 15 residues. Germline CDR1 is MGHRA and CDR2 is YSYEKL. The CDR3 loop is CASSQPGAGGGGYTF. In DNA form, the CDR3 reads TGCGCCAGCAGCCAACCTGGGGCGGGTGGTGGTGGCTACACCTTC.

At least ten counts were recorded for this clonotype. This sequence joins TRBV6-5 and TRBJ2-7; D perhaps matches TRBD2 (7 bases). The CDR3 has 15 amino acids. Germline CDR1 reads MNHEY; CDR2 reads SVGAGI. Between the trimmed V and J ends, which lost 2 bases and 3 bases, there was a span of 14 bases. CDR3 protein: CASSYSSGTFYEQYF. The CDR3 nucleotides are TGTGCCAGCAGTTACAGCAGCGGGACATTCTACGAGCAGTACTTC.

This clonotype was observed a handful of times. The chain uses TRBV6-2 or TRBV6-3 and TRBJ2-5; D not resolved. The CDR3 runs to 12 residues. V was cut by 2 bases and J by 4 bases, with 5 bases left in between. From germline, CDR1 is MNHEY and CDR2 SVGEGT. For the CDR3, the DNA is TGTGCCAGCAGTTACCCCTCAGAGACCCAGTACTTC. This codes for CASSYPSETQYF.

This clonotype has more than one count but fewer than ten. V and J are TRBV20-1 and TRBJ2-5; D is ambiguous. The CDR3 consists of 11 residues. Germline assignment: CDR1 DFQATT and CDR2 SNEGSKA (reference sequence). V lost 1 base, J lost 7 bases, and 7 bases lay in between. CDR3 sequence: CSARGAGTQYF. DNA for the CDR3: TGCAGTGCTAGAGGAGCTGGGACCCAGTACTTC.

This clonotype was detected only a few times. The rearrangement joins TRBV29-1 to TRBJ2-7; 8 bases map to TRBD2. From germline, CDR1 is SQVTM and CDR2 ANQGSEA. This CDR3 contains 12 residues. Trimming cost V 6 bases and J 6 bases; bases outside gene matches: 7. CDR3 nucleotide sequence: TGCAGCGTCCGAAGCGGGGGAGGCGAGCAGTACTTC. It is translated as CSVRSGGGEQYF.

The chain combines TRBV7-6 with TRBJ2-1, with 9 bases fitting TRBD1. The J segment lost 7 bases and the V segment lost 0 bases, leaving 4 bases of the junction unmatched. CDR1 is SGHVS, CDR2 FNYEAQ, per germline. The CDR3 totals 15 residues. For the CDR3, the DNA is TGTGCCAGCAGCTTAGCACAGGGGGCTGGTAATGAGCAGTTCTTC. This translates into CASSLAQGAGNEQFF.

The CDR3 reads CAWRFLDRGEGEAFF. The CDR3 region has the DNA TGTGCCTGGAGATTCCTGGACAGGGGGGAGGGTGAAGCTTTCTTT. The V and J genes are TRBV30 and TRBJ1-1; the match to TRBD1 covers 10 bases. CDR1 GTSNPN and CDR2 SVGIG come from the germline V gene (reference sequence). This CDR3 spans 15 amino acids. J gave up 7 bases and V 3 bases, and 11 bases lay outside the gene matches.

The CDR3 DNA is TGTGCCAGCAGCTTGGACAGAGCGGGAGCTTTCTTT. Translation: CASSLDRAGAFF. This sequence joins TRBV5-4 and TRBJ1-1; D ambiguous. The CDR3 consists of 12 residues. Germline CDR1 and CDR2: SGHNT and YYREEE (reference sequence). Trimming removed 0 bases at V and 10 bases at J, with 10 bases between. Full variable domain (missing parts from reference TRBV5-4 and TRBJ1-1): ETGVTQSPTHLIKTRGQQVTLRCSSQSGHNTVSWYQQALGQGPQFIFQYYREEENGRGNFPPRFSGLQFPNYSSELNVNALELDDSALYLCASSLDRAGAFFGQGTRLTVV.

This chain links TRBV11-3 with TRBJ2-7; D perhaps matches TRBD1 (6 bases). Trimming took off 4 bases at V and 3 bases at J, with 19 bases between the two ends. The CDR3 has 16 amino acids. The V gene's germline CDR1 is SGHNT and CDR2 YENEEA. As DNA, the CDR3 is TGTGCCAGCAGCTACCGAACAGGGATGAAACGCTACGAGCAGTACTTC. Its protein product is CASSYRTGMKRYEQYF. Using reference TRBV11-3 and TRBJ2-7 for the parts outside the CDR3, the full variable domain is EAGVVQSPRYKIIEKKQPVAFWCNPISGHNTLYWYLQNLGQGPELLIRYENEEAVDDSQLPKDRFSAERLKGVDSTLKIQPAELGDSAVYLCASSYRTGMKRYEQYFGPGTRLTVT.

The chain employs TRBV6-6 and TRBJ1-4; D uncertain. CDR3 length equals 16 residues. Trimming stripped 0 bases from V and 8 bases from J, with 16 bases between. Germline V gene sequence: CDR1 MNHNY, CDR2 SVGAGI (reference sequence). The CDR3 coding sequence is TGTGCCAGCAGTTACTCGGGCACCCCGAACCAGGAAAAACTGTTTTTT. Translated: CASSYSGTPNQEKLFF.

The chain recombines TRBV11-3 with TRBJ2-3; TRBD2 might be the D (5 bases). The germline gives CDR1 SGHNT, CDR2 YENEEA. V shed 1 base and J shed 2 bases, with 16 bases lying between them. The CDR3 has 17 residues. The CDR3 loop is CASSLVYAAGNTDTQYF. CDR3 bases: TGTGCCAGCAGCTTAGTGTATGCGGCGGGTAACACAGATACGCAGTATTTT.

The sample holds a few counts of this clonotype. The V and J genes are TRBV30 and TRBJ2-2, with D perhaps matching TRBD1 (5 bases). The CDR3 spans 16 residues. The V end lost 0 bases, the J end lost 0 bases, and 11 bases lay between the germline ends. Germline CDR1 and CDR2: GTSNPN and SVGIG (reference sequence). The chain's CDR3 is CAWSVLVTANTGELFF. CDR3 DNA sequence: TGTGCCTGGAGTGTACTTGTGACAGCGAACACCGGGGAGCTGTTTTTT.

The gene calls are TRBV20-1 and TRBJ1-3; 8 bases align to TRBD1. Germline CDR1 is DFQATT and CDR2 is SNEGSKA (reference sequence). V shed 6 bases, J shed 4 bases, and the junction held 5 bases outside the gene matches. This CDR3 has 13 amino acids. The CDR3: CSAKTGEGNTIYF. CDR3 coding DNA: TGCAGTGCAAAGACAGGGGAGGGAAACACCATATATTTT.

V gene TRBV7-2 combines with J gene TRBJ1-6; D is unresolved. Between the trimmed V and J ends, which lost 4 bases and 1 base, there was a span of 23 bases. The CDR3 loop spans 20 amino acids. The germline gives CDR1 SGHTA, CDR2 FQGNSA. CDR3 bases: TGTGCCAGCAGCTCTACCGGCGTATCCCCCGGTCGGTCCTATAATTCACCCCTCCACTTT. Its protein is CASSSTGVSPGRSYNSPLHF.

This chain uses TRBV30 with TRBJ1-6; TRBD1 might be the D (6 bases). V was shortened by 1 base and J by 7 bases, with 8 bases between the two germline ends. CDR3 size: 13 residues. Looked up from germline, CDR1 is GTSNPN and CDR2 is SVGIG (reference sequence). CDR3 bases: TGTGCCTGGAGTGACAGGGCCAATTCACCCCTCCACTTT. Translation: CAWSDRANSPLHF. The entire variable domain, with the rest obtained from reference TRBV30 and TRBJ1-6, is as follows: SQTIHQWPATLVQPVGSPLSLECTVEGTSNPNLYWYRQAAGRGLQLLFYSVGIGQISSEVPQNLSASRPQDRQFILSSKKLLLSDSGFYLCAWSDRANSPLHFGNGTRLTVT.

This clonotype was observed once. The chain links TRBV27 to TRBJ1-2; D possibly corresponds to TRBD1 (5 bases). V was pared by 2 bases and J by 7 bases, with 14 bases between. The CDR3 length is 14 residues. In germline, CDR1 is MNHEY, CDR2 SMNVEV (reference sequence). CDR3 sequence (DNA): TGTGCCAGCAGTTTAAAGGGAGCGGGGGTTGGCTACACCTTC. It yields the protein CASSLKGAGVGYTF.

V is TRBV20-1 and J is TRBJ2-1; D is ambiguous. V was shortened by 0 bases and J by 1 base, with 13 bases between the two germline ends. Germline V gene lookup returns CDR1 DFQATT and CDR2 SNEGSKA (reference sequence). The CDR3 runs 16 residues. The CDR3 sequence is CSARDSRVISYNEQFF. As DNA, the CDR3 is TGCAGTGCTAGAGATAGTAGGGTGATATCCTACAATGAGCAGTTCTTC.

The chain uses TRBV12-5 and TRBJ2-7; 9 nucleotides match TRBD1. CDR1 is LGHNT, CDR2 FRNRAP, per germline. The CDR3 totals 14 residues. The ends lost 6 bases at V and 3 bases at J; junction bases unmatched: 6. In DNA form, the CDR3 reads TGTGCTAGTGGCCGACAGGGGGGCGGCTACGAGCAGTACTTC. This sequence encodes CASGRQGGGYEQYF.

The J gene is TRBJ2-3, the V gene TRBV5-5, with D perhaps matching TRBD1 (5 bases). The CDR3 runs to 17 residues. V lost 4 bases and J lost 0, with 18 bases in between. Germline loops: CDR1 SGHKS, CDR2 YYEKEE (reference sequence). The chain's CDR3 is CASSPAPTTASTDTQYF. CDR3 nucleotide sequence: TGTGCCAGCAGCCCAGCCCCGACGACAGCGAGCACAGATACGCAGTATTTT.

This chain connects TRBV6-2 or TRBV6-3 to TRBJ2-7; possibly TRBD2 for D (5 bases). V gave up 2 bases and J gave up 2 bases, with 16 bases separating them. The CDR3 is 16 residues long. In germline, CDR1 is MNHEY, CDR2 SVGEGT. The CDR3 DNA reads as TGTGCCAGCAGTTACACCGCCCCTGAGGGCGCCTACGAGCAGTACTTC. This translates into CASSYTAPEGAYEQYF.

This clonotype was detected only a few times. This sequence joins TRBV6-5 and TRBJ1-6; 12 nucleotides line up with TRBD1. Germline V lookup: CDR1 MNHEY, CDR2 SVGAGI. The CDR3 consists of 17 residues. The junction had 9 bases not matched to a gene; V was cut back by 2 bases and J by 10 bases. The CDR3 protein is CASSYEETGTGGSPLHF. The CDR3 DNA reads as TGTGCCAGCAGTTACGAAGAAACCGGGACAGGGGGCTCACCCCTCCACTTT.

In its sample, this clonotype was seen a few times. The chain uses TRBV6-5 and TRBJ1-2; no clear D gene. From germline, CDR1 is MNHEY and CDR2 SVGAGI. Trimming removed 2 bases from V and 8 bases from J, with 9 bases in between. This CDR3 is built from 12 residues. The CDR3, as DNA: TGTGCCAGCAGTTACAAAGGGAAGGGCTACACCTTC. This codes for CASSYKGKGYTF.

The V call is TRBV20-1, the J call TRBJ1-1, with a tentative D call TRBD1 (5 bases). This CDR3 comprises 16 residues. V was clipped by 3 bases and J by 6 bases, with 23 bases between them. Germline V CDR1 and CDR2: DFQATT, SNEGSKA (reference sequence). The CDR3 sequence: CSARSTLTGRLPEAFF. CDR3 bases: TGCAGTGCTAGGTCCACTCTTACGGGACGGCTCCCTGAAGCTTTCTTT.

The chain couples TRBV6-2 or TRBV6-3 to TRBJ1-1; 7 bases agree with TRBD1. V dropped 6 bases and J dropped 1; count of bases not matched to a gene: 5. The CDR3 extends over 14 amino acids. Germline-derived CDR1 and CDR2 are MNHEY and SVGEGT. CDR3 protein: CASRPRDRNTEAFF. CDR3 DNA sequence: TGTGCCAGCAGACCCCGGGACAGGAACACTGAAGCTTTCTTT.

This clonotype was seen many times. The chain has TRBV19 and TRBJ1-2, with 9 bases that match TRBD1. The trim removed 8 bases at V and 2 bases at J, leaving 15 bases unmatched. This CDR3 spans 17 amino acids. Germline V gene lookup returns CDR1 LNHDA and CDR2 SQIVND (reference sequence). The DNA of the CDR3 is TGTGCCAGTCGACCCGTCGGGGGACAGGGCTCGAACTATGGCTACACCTTC. This encodes CASRPVGGQGSNYGYTF.

The table lists this clonotype with a few counts. This chain joins TRBV12-3 or TRBV12-4 and TRBJ2-5; D call uncertain. This CDR3 has 11 amino acids. The V gene lost 3 bases and the J gene lost 7 bases, with 6 bases spanning the gap. Here the CDR3 DNA reads TGTGCCAGCAGTTTCCTGGGGACCCAGTACTTC. It encodes CASSFLGTQYF.

This clonotype was found a few times. DNA for the CDR3: TGTGCCAGCAGCCCAAGCGGGAACTACAATTACAATGAGCAGTTCTTC. It specifies CASSPSGNYNYNEQFF. The chain couples TRBV12-3 or TRBV12-4 to TRBJ2-1; 7 bases fit TRBD2. Trimming removed 6 bases from V and 4 bases from J; junction bases left unmatched: 12. This CDR3 spans 16 amino acids.

The rearrangement links TRBV10-3 to TRBJ1-1; 10 bases match TRBD1. Germline V gene sequence: CDR1 ENHRY, CDR2 SYGVKD. V shed 6 bases and J 0 bases; nucleotides not matched to a gene: 7. This CDR3 comprises 16 residues. In DNA, the CDR3 is TGTGCCATCAGGAAGACAGGGGGCTCTTTGAACACTGAAGCTTTCTTT. Residues: CAIRKTGGSLNTEAFF.

This clonotype was seen more than once but under ten times. The rearrangement uses TRBV6-2 or TRBV6-3 and TRBJ2-1; possible D gene TRBD1, 6 bases. This CDR3 contains 12 residues. With 4 bases removed from V and 12 bases from J, the gap between germline ends came to 13 bases. The germline V gene has CDR1 MNHEY and CDR2 SVGEGT. In DNA form, the CDR3 reads TGTGCCAGCAGTTCGACGGGACATTGGCAGTTCTTC. Its translation is CASSSTGHWQFF.